What follows is one T cell receptor (beta chain) and its context. What it recognizes is unknown. Method: immunoSEQ multiplex PCR; TCRdb's copy keeps in-frame clones and lacks some. The sample holds roughly 120,000 clones, over 85% seen once. The V gene's germline CDR1 is KGHSH and CDR2 LQKENI. Trimming left V 2 bases short and J 6 bases short, with 13 bases between. The CDR3 consists of 15 residues. This sample is part of a study of T cell responses to AZD1222 COVID-19 vaccine. Findings and limits, study-wide: Elevations in Spike-specific TCR breadth and depth followed administration of two AZD1222 doses. Repertoires in all cases were sampled only once the peak T cell response had passed. CD4 TCRs covered the whole spike, strongest at regions 160-218 and 743-854.

V is TRBV18 and J is TRBJ1-4; a possible D gene is TRBD1 (6 bases). The receptor was derived from an adult in good health. The starting material was peripheral blood, obtained on day 0 of AZD1222 vaccination. In DNA form, the CDR3 reads TGTGCCAGCTCACCATTACGGGGGGGCGATGAAAAACTGTTTTTT. Encoded protein: CASSPLRGGDEKLFF.